One sample yielded the 17 T cell receptor beta chains listed below, sequenced in a study of technical replicates of blood from a handful of donors. Here immunoSEQ multiplex PCR was the method, and the copy in TCRdb shows in-frame clones only, minus some. Here the sample spans about 59,000 clones, 93% being singletons. Sequences were obtained from PBMCs. All receptors derive from a human donor in good health. Some clones in this sample may be carry-over from other donors' samples.

The J gene is TRBJ1-2, the V gene TRBV15; D is undetermined. The CDR3 has 15 amino acids. CDR1 LNHNV and CDR2 YYDKDF come from the germline V gene (reference sequence). The V end lost 3 bases, the J end lost 0 bases, and 11 bases lay between the germline ends. CDR3 nucleotides: TGTGCCACCAGCAGGGGGAGACGAGCTAACTATGGCTACACCTTC. Encoded protein: CATSRGRRANYGYTF.

The chain carries TRBV29-1 and TRBJ2-5; no clear D. Trimming cost V 7 bases and J 2 bases, with 14 bases left between them. This CDR3 has 13 residues. Germline V gene data show CDR1 as SQVTM and CDR2 as ANQGSEA. The chain's CDR3 is CSATVIHQETQYF. As DNA, the CDR3 is TGCAGCGCCACGGTGATTCATCAAGAGACCCAGTACTTC.

V is TRBV11-3 and J is TRBJ2-3; D possibly corresponds to TRBD2 (5 bases). V lost 4 bases and J 0 bases, leaving 11 bases between the germline ends. Germline lookup yields CDR1 SGHNT and CDR2 YENEEA. This CDR3 is built from 15 residues. In nucleotides, the CDR3 is TGTGCCAGCAGCTCCCAGCGGAGAAGCACAGATACGCAGTATTTT. It specifies CASSSQRRSTDTQYF.

The chain combines TRBV4-2 with TRBJ2-1; 8 bases are shared with TRBD2. CDR3 length: 16 residues. Looked up from germline, CDR1 is LGHNA and CDR2 is YNFKEQ. V dropped 0 bases and J dropped 8; count of bases not matched to a gene: 9. The CDR3 nucleotides are TGTGCCAGCAGCCAAGAACCGGGACTAGTAACCGATGAGCAGTTCTTC. This translates into CASSQEPGLVTDEQFF.

Relative to its sample, this clone is medium-sized (0.01 to 0.1%). The chain uses TRBV6-1 and TRBJ2-5, with 9 nucleotides matching TRBD2. Unmatched junction bases numbered 8, after V lost 7 bases and J lost 5 bases. Germline CDR1 is MNHNS and CDR2 is SASEGT. CDR3 size: 14 residues. The DNA for the CDR3 is TGTGCCAGCATAGCGGGGGAATTTTCGGAGACCCAGTACTTC. It translates to CASIAGEFSETQYF.

The CDR3 sequence is CASSPTGGTTDTQYF. The DNA for the CDR3 is TGTGCCAGCAGTCCGACAGGGGGTACGACAGATACGCAGTATTTT. The chain couples TRBV5-4 to TRBJ2-3, with TRBD1 matching 9 bases. The CDR3 is 15 residues long. Germline loops: CDR1 SGHNT, CDR2 YYREEE (reference sequence). The V and J ends lost 5 bases and 3 bases, in that order; junction bases with no gene match: 7.

The chain couples TRBV18 to TRBJ1-2, with TRBD1 matching over 9 bases. The CDR3 has 17 residues. Germline trimming cut 3 bases from V and 4 bases from J; bases unmatched to any gene: 12. The germline CDR1 and CDR2 sequences are KGHSH and LQKENI. DNA of the CDR3: TGTGCCAGCTCACCCTCGACCGGGACAGGGAGTCTCTATGGCTACACCTTC. This translates into CASSPSTGTGSLYGYTF.

The rearrangement links TRBV27 to TRBJ1-2; D gene unclear. V lost 2 bases and J lost 7, with 17 bases in between. Germline V gives CDR1 MNHEY, CDR2 SMNVEV (reference sequence). The CDR3 consists of 15 residues. The CDR3 is CASSLREGLTTGYTF. The DNA of the CDR3 is TGTGCCAGCAGTTTACGGGAAGGCCTTACTACTGGCTACACCTTC.

This clone has only one observation. The chain recombines TRBV9 with TRBJ2-7, with TRBD2 as a possible D gene (7 bases). CDR1 and CDR2 (germline): SGDLS, YYNGEE. This CDR3 region has 14 residues. The V end was cut by 2 bases, the J end by 3 bases, with 12 bases between. The CDR3 region is CASSVGGGFYEQYF. DNA for the CDR3: TGTGCCAGCAGCGTCGGCGGGGGCTTCTACGAGCAGTACTTC.

The CDR3 region is CASSRDSDTGELFF. The CDR3 DNA follows: TGCGCCAGCAGCCGCGACAGTGACACCGGGGAGCTGTTTTTT. This chain joins TRBV5-1 and TRBJ2-2, with a possible D match to TRBD1 (5 bases). The V and J ends lost 4 bases and 3 bases respectively, with 10 bases between them. The germline V gene encodes CDR1 SGHRS and CDR2 YFSETQ. This CDR3 has 14 amino acids.

A single count supports this clone. The chain couples TRBV10-3 to TRBJ2-3; TRBD2 might be the D (5 bases). Germline CDR1 reads ENHRY; CDR2 reads SYGVKD. There are 14 residues in the CDR3. V lost 10 bases to trimming and J lost 4 bases, with 18 bases between them. The CDR3 sequence: CASSRTRTADTQYF. CDR3 DNA: TGTGCCAGCAGCCGCACTAGGACGGCAGATACGCAGTATTTT.

The genes are TRBV6-4 and TRBJ2-3; D possibly corresponds to TRBD2 (6 bases). Between the trimmed V and J ends, which lost 3 bases and 4 bases, there was a span of 11 bases. The germline V gene encodes CDR1 MRHNA and CDR2 SNTAGT. This CDR3 is 14 amino acids long. CDR3 DNA: TGTGCCAGCAGTGAAGGTGGCGGGGCAGATACGCAGTATTTT. It translates to CASSEGGGADTQYF.

CDR3 bases: TGTGCCAGCAGCTCTGGCCGGGGTTTCGACGAGCAGTACTTC. Encoded protein: CASSSGRGFDEQYF. J is TRBJ2-7 and V is TRBV5-5; D may be TRBD2 (5 bases). The CDR3 is 14 amino acids. Trimming took 3 bases from V and 5 from J, leaving 15 bases between them. Germline V gene data show CDR1 as SGHKS and CDR2 as YYEKEE (reference sequence).

The chain has TRBV25-1 and TRBJ2-1, with 7 bases matching TRBD2. Germline assignment: CDR1 MGHDK and CDR2 SYGVNS. V gave up 1 base and J gave up 2 bases; unmatched junction bases: 2. There are 15 residues in the CDR3. The CDR3, as DNA: TGTGCCAGCAGTGAATTTGGGAGGGCCTACAATGAGCAGTTCTTC. It yields the protein CASSEFGRAYNEQFF.

The chain links TRBV4-2 to TRBJ2-2, with a possible D match to TRBD2 (6 bases). This CDR3 is 15 amino acids long. V was trimmed by 1 base and J by 6 bases, leaving 12 bases between them. Germline values: CDR1 LGHNA, CDR2 YNFKEQ. The CDR3 loop reads CASSQVWGEAGELFF. CDR3 nucleotides: TGTGCCAGCAGCCAAGTCTGGGGGGAGGCCGGGGAGCTGTTTTTT.

The chain employs TRBV7-3 and TRBJ2-1; the match to TRBD2 covers 8 bases. V lost 5 bases to trimming and J lost 6 bases; unmatched junction nucleotides: 9. Germline-derived CDR1 and CDR2 are SGHTA and FQGTGA. This CDR3 spans 15 amino acids. In DNA form, the CDR3 reads TGTGCCAGCAGCCGCGGGCGACTAGCGCCCAATGAGCAGTTCTTC. Residues: CASSRGRLAPNEQFF. Combining the CDR3 with reference TRBV7-3 and TRBJ2-1 gives the whole variable domain GAGVSQTPSNKVTEKGKYVELRCDPISGHTALYWYRQSLGQGPEFLIYFQGTGAADDSGLPNDRFFAVRPEGSVSTLKIQRTERGDSAVYLCASSRGRLAPNEQFFGPGTRLTVL.

V is TRBV4-1 and J is TRBJ1-6; possible D gene TRBD1, 5 bases. The length of the CDR3 is 15 residues. Germline lookup yields CDR1 MGHRA and CDR2 YSYEKL. The V gene lost 1 base and the J gene lost 9 bases, with 13 bases spanning the gap. The CDR3: CASSQVAGWGSPLHF. The DNA for the CDR3 is TGCGCCAGCAGCCAAGTAGCAGGGTGGGGTTCACCCCTCCACTTT.